The present TCR beta chain was sequenced within a study of Graves' ophthalmopathy and Graves' hyperthyroidism. The wider study: In this cohort's terms, stable hyperthyroidism meant no ophthalmopathy by 18 months of follow-up.

Regarding this clonotype: What it recognizes is unknown. This could be a read error, since a much larger clone is one nucleotide away.

Germline V CDR1 and CDR2: SGHRS, YFSETQ. The CDR3 is 12 residues long. Study-level results: Forecasting of ophthalmopathy progression by the model achieved less than 71% sensitivity and roughly 75% specificity. Clonotypes were expanded in thyroid at above 0.001 frequency, and most also appeared in blood.

Using RNA transcripts, the TCR beta CDR3 regions were amplified. In the first round, RT-PCR was carried out with HTBI primers, and a multiplex PCR formed the second round. Each CDR3 protein is one row after TCRdb ran MiXCR on the multiplex PCR reads. The table shows around 590,000 distinct CDR3 sequences, with under 40% occurring only once. The sample was peripheral blood or thyroid tissue (not recorded which). The chain carries TRBV5-1 and TRBJ2-2; possibly TRBD2 for D (5 bases). The clonotype originates from an adult man with Graves' hyperthyroidism. The CDR3 here is CATRPNTGEPFF. For the CDR3, the DNA is TGCGCCACCCGTCCGAACACCGGGGAGCCGTTTTTT.